This T cell receptor beta chain was obtained from a study of blood T cells in healthy people across ages. This clonotype has a single count. Its cognate antigen is unknown. Combining a sample-barcoded 5' primer with a J-beta primer mix, a second PCR ran for about 7 to 11 cycles. TCRdb fed the 5' RACE reads into MiXCR, producing one record per CDR3 protein. Here the sample spans around 1,800,000 distinct CDR3 sequences, about 39% being singletons. Study-wide points: In these data, TCR beta diversity tracked strongly with naive T cell percentage.

This CDR3 is 16 amino acids long. Trimming removed 4 bases from V and 4 bases from J; junction bases left unmatched: 7. CDR1 and CDR2 (germline): SGHTA, FQGNSA. This receptor was obtained from a human donor in good health. The sequenced sample was blood. The rearrangement uses TRBV7-2 and TRBJ1-4; 9 nucleotides align to TRBD1. The CDR3 is CASSSNWGQGNEKLFF. The CDR3 DNA sequence: TGTGCCAGCAGCTCAAACTGGGGACAGGGTAATGAAAAACTGTTTTTT.